This T cell receptor beta chain derives from a study of T-cell memory formation after mild COVID-19. At the level of the study: Across donors, TCR clusters were largely donor specific.

The CDR3 extends over 11 amino acids. Germline CDR1 reads MNHEY; CDR2 reads SVGEGT. V trimming: 6 bases; J trimming: 15 bases; junction bases outside the gene matches: 9. For this clonotype: No antigen is known for it.

Study outcomes and limitations: The authors left the SARS-CoV-2 specificity of second-wave clones peaking on day 37 unconfirmed. That cross-reactive memory joined was suggested by some responding clones appearing in pre-infection memory.

Barcoded TCR alpha and TCR beta cDNA libraries with UMIs came from 5'RACE using constant-segment primers. MiXCR was run by TCRdb on the 5' RACE reads, yielding one entry per CDR3 protein. The sample has about 110,000 distinct CDR3 sequences, about 20% seen once; the top ten hold around 40%. The sequence was collected from a young man who had mild COVID-19 (a few samples of this study predate the infection). Cell type and time point are not known. The chain joins TRBV6-2 or TRBV6-3 to TRBJ2-3, with 7 bases aligning to TRBD1. The sample consisted of PBMCs or a T cell subset sorted from them (not recorded which). The CDR3 DNA is TGTGCCAGCAGGTCCGGGACAGAAATATATTTT. Amino acids: CASRSGTEIYF.